These 28 T cell receptor beta chains share one sample of origin, sequenced in a study of siplizumab effects on memory and regulatory T cells. The repertoire was sequenced with immunoSEQ multiplex PCR; TCRdb's copy has only in-frame clones and lacks some. The sample contains approximately 100,000 clones, about nine tenths of which appear only once. Specimen: CD4+ T cells sorted from blood. The source of these receptors is a human donor in good health. Some clones in this sample may be carry-over from other donors' samples.

CDR3 DNA: TGTGCCAGCATGAACGGACTAGCGGGGTTCAATGAGCAGTTCTTC. Its translation is CASMNGLAGFNEQFF. The J gene is TRBJ2-1, the V gene TRBV6-1, with 12 bases fitting TRBD2. In germline, CDR1 is MNHNS, CDR2 SASEGT. V gave up 7 bases and J gave up 6 bases; unmatched junction bases: 7. The CDR3 runs to 15 residues.

This clone is a singleton in its sample. The chain combines TRBV30 with TRBJ2-7, with TRBD1 matching over 8 bases. CDR3 length: 16 residues. The germline gives CDR1 GTSNPN, CDR2 SVGIG (reference sequence). V shed 3 bases, J shed 3 bases, and the junction held 13 bases outside the gene matches. The CDR3 sequence: CAWSLLRTGPGYEQYF. CDR3 in DNA: TGTGCCTGGAGCCTATTACGGACAGGGCCTGGCTACGAGCAGTACTTC.

The V gene is TRBV7-6, the J gene TRBJ2-1; no reliable D call. The germline V and J ends were trimmed by 1 base and 9 bases, with 13 bases remaining between them. This CDR3 is built from 14 residues. CDR1 and CDR2 (germline): SGHVS, FNYEAQ. The CDR3 coding sequence is TGTGCCAGCAGCTTAGTACCGCTGGGTGGTGAGCAGTTCTTC. Protein product: CASSLVPLGGEQFF. Together with reference TRBV7-6 and TRBJ2-1, the CDR3 gives the full variable domain: GAGVSQSPRYKVTKRGQDVALRCDPISGHVSLYWYRQALGQGPEFLTYFNYEAQQDKSGLPNDRFSAERPEGSISTLTIQRTEQRDSAMYRCASSLVPLGGEQFFGPGTRLTVL.

The CDR3 DNA is TGTGCCAGCAGAAGGGGGCTTGGGGGCACAGATACGCAGTATTTT. It encodes CASRRGLGGTDTQYF. V and J are TRBV6-5 and TRBJ2-3; 7 bases map to TRBD1. V shed 6 bases and J 1 base; nucleotides not matched to a gene: 7. Germline CDR1 reads MNHEY; CDR2 reads SVGAGI. CDR3 size: 15 residues.

A few counts support this clone. The chain employs TRBV2 and TRBJ2-3; TRBD2 agrees at 13 bases. CDR1 SNHLY and CDR2 FYNNEI come from the germline V gene. The CDR3 spans 15 residues. With 6 bases clipped from V and 8 bases from J, the junction kept 8 bases outside the gene matches. The CDR3: CASSQRTSGGGTQYF. DNA of the CDR3: TGTGCCAGCAGCCAACGGACTAGCGGGGGAGGTACGCAGTATTTT.

V and J are TRBV19 and TRBJ1-2; unclear D gene. Trimming cost V 4 bases and J 0 bases, with 24 bases left between them. The CDR3 is 19 residues long. Germline-derived CDR1 and CDR2 are LNHDA and SQIVND (reference sequence). CDR3 sequence (DNA): TGTGCCAGTAGTACGATGTTAGTGGGGAGGTTCCCGGCTAACTATGGCTACACCTTC. Translated: CASSTMLVGRFPANYGYTF.

The J gene is TRBJ2-7, the V gene TRBV5-1; tentatively, D is TRBD2 (6 bases). The germline gives CDR1 SGHRS, CDR2 YFSETQ. The CDR3 covers 14 residues. The V and J ends lost 4 bases and 5 bases respectively, with 16 bases between them. CDR3 amino acids: CASSPVAGSNEQYF. The CDR3, as DNA: TGCGCCAGCAGCCCGGTGGCGGGAAGCAACGAGCAGTACTTC. The entire variable domain, with the rest obtained from reference TRBV5-1 and TRBJ2-7, is as follows: KAGVTQTPRYLIKTRGQQVTLSCSPISGHRSVSWYQQTPGQGLQFLFEYFSETQRNKGNFPGRFSGRQFSNSRSEMNVSTLELGDSALYLCASSPVAGSNEQYFGPGTRLTVT.

The chain employs TRBV9 and TRBJ2-3; 9 bases line up with TRBD1. Germline-derived CDR1 and CDR2 are SGDLS and YYNGEE. There are 15 residues in the CDR3. The V segment lost 5 bases and the J segment 3 bases; nucleotides outside the gene matches: 7. CDR3 region: CASSSRTGETDTQYF. CDR3 coding DNA: TGTGCCAGCAGTTCACGGACAGGGGAAACAGATACGCAGTATTTT.

The gene calls are TRBV28 and TRBJ2-7; possibly TRBD1 or TRBD2 for D (6 bases each). Germline CDR1 MDHEN, CDR2 SYDVKM. This CDR3 region has 16 residues. The V gene lost 5 bases and the J gene lost 1 base, with 18 bases spanning the gap. CDR3 sequence (DNA): TGTGCCAGCAGTCCGACAGGTTTTGGAGGGTCCTACGAGCAGTACTTC. Translation gives CASSPTGFGGSYEQYF.

This chain uses TRBV19 with TRBJ1-3, with D hard to call. This CDR3 has 14 amino acids. V was trimmed by 7 bases and J by 0 bases, leaving 10 bases between them. In germline, CDR1 is LNHDA, CDR2 SQIVND (reference sequence). CDR3 amino acids: CASTYSGSGNTIYF. As DNA, the CDR3 is TGTGCCAGTACGTATTCAGGCTCTGGAAACACCATATATTTT.

A remark on this clone: The sample holds other DNA sequences that translate to the same CDR3. The rearrangement links TRBV27 to TRBJ2-7; 13 positions agree with TRBD2. Trimming took 4 bases from V and 4 from J; bases not matched to a gene: 4. The CDR3 has 15 amino acids. Germline-derived CDR1 and CDR2 are MNHEY and SMNVEV (reference sequence). CDR3 sequence (DNA): TGTGCCAGCAGTTCCAGACTAGCGGGAGGTTACGAGCAGTACTTC. This translates into CASSSRLAGGYEQYF.

The chain employs TRBV6-1 and TRBJ2-2; D not resolved. The ends were cut back, 8 bases at V and 1 base at J, with 11 bases in the middle. Germline V lookup: CDR1 MNHNS, CDR2 SASEGT. The CDR3 length is 14 residues. The CDR3 loop reads CASRGGGNTGELFF. For the CDR3, the DNA is TGTGCCAGCCGTGGCGGCGGGAACACCGGGGAGCTGTTTTTT.

This clone was found once. CDR3 nucleotide sequence: TGTGCCAGCCGAGGGGGAAAAGAGACCCAGTACTTC. Translation: CASRGGKETQYF. The gene calls are TRBV6-5 and TRBJ2-5; possibly TRBD1 for D (6 bases). This CDR3 comprises 12 residues. Germline CDR1 and CDR2: MNHEY and SVGAGI. The V and J ends lost 8 bases and 3 bases respectively, with 10 bases between them.

The chain uses TRBV19 and TRBJ2-2, with unresolved D. V lost 5 bases to trimming and J lost 5 bases, with 9 bases between them. Germline CDR1 LNHDA, CDR2 SQIVND (reference sequence). The CDR3 contains 13 residues. The CDR3 DNA reads TGTGCCAGTAGTCCCTCTAGGACCGGGGAGCTGTTTTTT. As protein: CASSPSRTGELFF.

V is TRBV27 and J is TRBJ1-2; 7 nucleotides match TRBD1. In germline, CDR1 is MNHEY, CDR2 SMNVEV (reference sequence). CDR3 length: 13 residues. Trimming took 4 bases from V and 8 from J; bases not matched to a gene: 7. CDR3 nucleotide sequence: TGTGCCAGCAGTTACAGGGGATTGGGAGGCTACACCTTC. Translating it yields CASSYRGLGGYTF.

The V gene is TRBV28, the J gene TRBJ1-5; 8 nucleotides agree with TRBD1. V was pared by 6 bases and J by 6 bases, with 7 bases of the junction left unmatched. The CDR3 totals 14 residues. Germline V gene sequence: CDR1 MDHEN, CDR2 SYDVKM. CDR3 DNA: TGTGCCAGCAGGCAGACAGGGGTGAGTCAGCCCCAGCATTTT. Translating it yields CASRQTGVSQPQHF.

J is TRBJ2-5 and V is TRBV28, with a possible D match to TRBD1 (7 bases). The CDR3 runs to 13 residues. V was clipped by 5 bases and J by 11 bases, with 18 bases between them. Germline values: CDR1 MDHEN, CDR2 SYDVKM. The CDR3 DNA is TGTGCCAGCAGTATCAGGGGGGTCTGGGTGCAGTACTTC. Translation gives CASSIRGVWVQYF.

This clone has a single count. J is TRBJ2-3 and V is TRBV5-1, with D possibly being TRBD2 (5 bases). The length of the CDR3 is 14 residues. Trimming took 5 bases from V and 4 from J, leaving 14 bases between them. CDR1 is SGHRS, CDR2 YFSETQ, per germline. For the CDR3, the DNA is TGCGCCAGCAGAAGGGAGATTGGGTCAGATACGCAGTATTTT. Translation: CASRREIGSDTQYF.

V gene TRBV10-3 combines with J gene TRBJ2-4, with TRBD1 matching over 11 bases. Trimming removed 2 bases from V and 7 bases from J; junction bases left unmatched: 10. Germline CDR1 is ENHRY and CDR2 is SYGVKD. The CDR3 extends over 17 amino acids. CDR3 loop: CAISEGLGGQGENIQYF. Written as DNA, the CDR3 is TGTGCCATCAGTGAGGGGCTAGGGGGACAGGGGGAGAACATTCAGTACTTC.

There are a few counts of this clone. The J gene is TRBJ1-1, the V gene TRBV7-9; no clear D gene. This CDR3 spans 19 amino acids. Germline V lookup: CDR1 SEHNR, CDR2 FQNEAQ (reference sequence). Between the trimmed V and J ends, which lost 1 base and 0 bases, there was a span of 21 bases. The CDR3 nucleotides are TGTGCCAGCAGCTTAGGGTTCGGTTCCGGACCTCTGATGAACACTGAAGCTTTCTTT. This codes for CASSLGFGSGPLMNTEAFF.

V usage is TRBV14 and J usage is TRBJ1-2; tentative D call: TRBD1 (5 bases). The CDR3 is made up of 14 amino acids. Germline CDR1 and CDR2: SGHDN and FVKESK. V shed 3 bases and J shed 5 bases, with 13 bases lying between them. The CDR3 spells CASSQSGTDYGYTF. Here the CDR3 DNA reads TGTGCCAGCAGCCAGTCCGGGACGGATTATGGCTACACCTTC. Looking up the rest from reference TRBV14 and TRBJ1-2 gives the full variable domain: EAGVTQFPSHSVIEKGQTVTLRCDPISGHDNLYWYRRVMGKEIKFLLHFVKESKQDESGMPNNRFLAERTGGTYSTLKVQPAELEDSGVYFCASSQSGTDYGYTFGSGTRLTVV.

This clone was observed once. Compared with germline, one end of the junction differs, possibly owing to a read error. The rearrangement joins TRBV5-4 to TRBJ1-1, with a weak D call TRBD1 (5 bases). Germline loops: CDR1 SGHNT, CDR2 YYREEE (reference sequence). The CDR3 is 14 amino acids. The CDR3 nucleotides are TGTGCCAGCAGTTTGGGGGGGAGTGGGGCTGAAGCTTTCTTT. Translating gives CASSLGGSGAEAFF.

The chain has TRBV7-3 and TRBJ2-1, with 7 bases matching TRBD2. The CDR3 sequence is 13 residues long. V lost 5 bases and J lost 10; bases outside the gene matches: 8. In germline, CDR1 is SGHTA, CDR2 FQGTGA. CDR3 in amino acids: CASSPWEGGEQFF. The CDR3 DNA is TGTGCCAGCAGCCCCTGGGAGGGAGGAGAGCAGTTCTTC.

The chain uses TRBV27 and TRBJ2-4; D gene uncertain. V gave up 4 bases and J gave up 0 bases, with 10 bases separating them. This CDR3 comprises 15 residues. Germline V CDR1 and CDR2: MNHEY, SMNVEV (reference sequence). The CDR3 coding sequence is TGTGCCAGCAGTTCCGCATCCCTAGCCAAAAACATTCAGTACTTC. This translates into CASSSASLAKNIQYF.

The rearrangement uses TRBV29-1 and TRBJ2-2; maybe TRBD2 (6 bases). This CDR3 is 14 amino acids long. CDR1 SQVTM and CDR2 ANQGSEA come from the germline V gene. With 7 bases removed from V and 2 bases from J, the gap between germline ends came to 14 bases. The CDR3 here is CSAPGTQNTGELFF. The CDR3 DNA is TGCAGCGCTCCCGGGACTCAAAACACCGGGGAGCTGTTTTTT.

The gene calls are TRBV6-5 and TRBJ2-7, with TRBD1 as a possible D gene (5 bases). The V gene lost 6 bases and the J gene lost 2 bases, with 11 bases spanning the gap. The V gene's germline CDR1 is MNHEY and CDR2 SVGAGI. The CDR3 has 13 residues. CDR3 sequence (DNA): TGTGCCAGCAGAAGCGACAGAACCTACGAGCAGTACTTC. Residues: CASRSDRTYEQYF.

This clone was observed once. This sequence joins TRBV5-1 and TRBJ2-6; D gene uncertain. The V and J ends lost 0 bases and 0 bases respectively, with 4 bases between them. CDR3 length equals 15 residues. The germline CDR1 and CDR2 sequences are SGHRS and YFSETQ. CDR3 in amino acids: CASSLDNSGANVLTF. CDR3 bases: TGCGCCAGCAGCTTGGACAACTCTGGGGCCAACGTCCTGACTTTC.

The chain recombines TRBV11-2 with TRBJ2-5; the match to TRBD1 covers 7 bases. The CDR3 runs 15 residues. The V and J ends lost 3 bases and 7 bases, in that order; junction bases with no gene match: 11. Germline V gene lookup returns CDR1 SGHAT and CDR2 FQNNGV. CDR3 protein: CASSLGQGDIRTQYF. The CDR3 nucleotides read TGTGCCAGCAGCTTGGGCCAGGGGGATATTCGGACCCAGTACTTC.